What follows is one TCR beta chain and its context. Antigen unknown. This entry comes from a study of identical twins. CDR1 SGHRS and CDR2 YFSETQ come from the germline V gene. The CDR3 length is 15 residues. V was trimmed by 0 bases and J by 5 bases, leaving 13 bases between them. With template switching, a universal primer site was added, and the cDNA carried unique molecular identifiers. One entry per CDR3 protein, called by TCRdb with MiXCR from the 5' RACE reads. This sample yields fewer than 350,000 distinct CDR3 sequences, of which 6.5% to 9.5% are seen a single time; 2.1% belongs to the top ten. Whole-study results and caveats: It was out-of-frame TCR alpha sharing in monozygotic twins that models underestimated.

This sample was also put to use in a study of yellow fever vaccine responses in identical twins.

Specimen: memory (CD45RO+) T cells sorted from blood. The receptor was isolated from a woman aged 18-29 years in good health. The chain carries TRBV5-1 and TRBJ2-3; TRBD1 is a possible D gene (5 bases). The CDR3 region is CASSLGSGKRDTQYF. In nucleotides, the CDR3 is TGCGCCAGCAGCTTGGGTTCAGGGAAAAGAGATACGCAGTATTTT.